The entry below describes one TCR beta chain. Its antigen is undetermined. From germline, CDR1 is DFQATT and CDR2 SNEGSKA (reference sequence). Losses at the gene ends were 1 base for V and 10 bases for J; bases not matched to a gene: 8. This CDR3 spans 13 amino acids. A second PCR, run for 7 to 11 cycles, used a sample-barcoded 5' primer plus a J-beta primer mix. In TCRdb, the 5' RACE reads were re-called with MiXCR into one record per CDR3 protein. The sample has 700,000 to 850,000 distinct CDR3 sequences; around 36% are singletons. The data were taken from a study of blood T cells in healthy people across ages. Overall study findings and caveats: In older individuals, TCR beta diversity per million T cells was lower, falling roughly linearly with age. More naive CD4+ cells and higher diversity marked long-lived donors relative to aged donors.

Healthy Russian Caucasian donors spanned ages about 6 to 100 years. RNA extraction gave at least 5.5 micrograms of total RNA per sample. The receptor was derived from a man aged 18-30 years in good health. The material sequenced was blood. This sequence joins TRBV20-1 and TRBJ1-1; TRBD1 aligns across 8 bases. The CDR3 sequence is CSARVPTGGAAFF. CDR3 nucleotide sequence: TGCAGTGCTAGAGTGCCAACAGGGGGTGCAGCTTTCTTT.